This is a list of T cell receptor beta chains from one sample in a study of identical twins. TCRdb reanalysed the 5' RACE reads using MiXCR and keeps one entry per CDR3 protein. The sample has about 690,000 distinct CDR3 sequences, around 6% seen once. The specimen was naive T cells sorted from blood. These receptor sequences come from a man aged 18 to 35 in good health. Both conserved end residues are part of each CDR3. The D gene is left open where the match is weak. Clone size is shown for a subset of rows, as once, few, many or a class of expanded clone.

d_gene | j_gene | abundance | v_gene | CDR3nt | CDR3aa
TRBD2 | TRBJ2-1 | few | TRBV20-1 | TGCAGTGCCACCGGGACTAGCGGGGTTAATGAGCAGTTCTTC | CSATGTSGVNEQFF
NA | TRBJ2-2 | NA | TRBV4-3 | TGCGCCAGCAGCTTCGAGGCGCAGGGGAACACCGGGGAGCTGTTTTTT | CASSFEAQGNTGELFF
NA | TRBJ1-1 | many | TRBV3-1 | TGTGCCAGCAGCCAAGGGGGGACTCACGGAAACACTGAAGCTTTCTTT | CASSQGGTHGNTEAFF
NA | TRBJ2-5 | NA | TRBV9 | TGTGCCAGCAGCGTAGCCGACAGGTACCAAGAGACCCAGTACTTC | CASSVADRYQETQYF
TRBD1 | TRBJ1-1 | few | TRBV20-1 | TGCAGTGCTGTACAGGGGGTTATGGGCACTGAAGCTTTCTTT | CSAVQGVMGTEAFF
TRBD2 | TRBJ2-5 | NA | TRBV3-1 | TGTGCCAGCAGCCAAGAAGCGGGAGGGGCCCGGGAGACCCAGTACTTC | CASSQEAGGARETQYF
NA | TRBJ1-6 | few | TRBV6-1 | TGTGCCAGCAGTGAAGCGCTTCGGGCTTCACCCCTCCACTTT | CASSEALRASPLHF
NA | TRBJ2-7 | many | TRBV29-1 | TGCAGCGTTCGAGAGGCGGCCGTAATAGAGCAGTACTTC | CSVREAAVIEQYF
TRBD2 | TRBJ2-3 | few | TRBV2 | TGTGCCAGCATGAGGGGACTAGCGGGAGGGCCTTTAGGTGGAGATACGCAGTATTTT | CASMRGLAGGPLGGDTQYF
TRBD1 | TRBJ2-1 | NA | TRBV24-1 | TGTGCCACCAGTGATCTACAGGGGGCTGCCTACAATGAGCAGTTCTTC | CATSDLQGAAYNEQFF
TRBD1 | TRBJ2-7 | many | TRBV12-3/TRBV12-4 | TGTGCCAGCAGTACAGCCGGGACAGGGCCCTCCTACGAGCAGTACTTC | CASSTAGTGPSYEQYF
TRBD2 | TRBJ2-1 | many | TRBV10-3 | TGTGCCATCTCTGATAGCGGGAAACCCAGCTCCTACAATGAGCAGTTCTTC | CAISDSGKPSSYNEQFF
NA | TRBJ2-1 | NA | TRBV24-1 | TGTGCCACCACAAAGGCGGGGCTAGCTCTTCCCCAGGGGGACAATGAGCAGTTCTTC | CATTKAGLALPQGDNEQFF
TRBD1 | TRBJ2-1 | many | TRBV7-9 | TGTGCCAGCAGCTTGCCAAGAAAACAGGGGGCGTATCTCCAGTTCTTC | CASSLPRKQGAYLQFF
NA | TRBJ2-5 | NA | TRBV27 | TGTGCCAGCAGTACTACTCGGGACTGGTCGGAGACCCAGTACTTC | CASSTTRDWSETQYF
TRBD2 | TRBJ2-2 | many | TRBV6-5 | TGTGCCAGCAGTTTACGACTAGCGGGAGGCGGGGAGCTGTTTTTT | CASSLRLAGGGELFF
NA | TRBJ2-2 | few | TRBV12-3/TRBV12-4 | TGTGCCAGCAGTTATCATGGGGGGACGGCCGGGGAGCTGTTTTTT | CASSYHGGTAGELFF
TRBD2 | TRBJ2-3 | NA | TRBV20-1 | TGCAGTGCTAGAAGTGTAGCGGGAGTAGCGGATACGCAGTATTTT | CSARSVAGVADTQYF
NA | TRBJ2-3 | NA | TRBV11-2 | TGTGCCAGCAGCCGACCAGGGTCCACAGATACGCAGTATTTT | CASSRPGSTDTQYF
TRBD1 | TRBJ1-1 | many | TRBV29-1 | TGCAGCGCCACCAGGCAGACAGGGTGGACTGAAGCTTTCTTT | CSATRQTGWTEAFF
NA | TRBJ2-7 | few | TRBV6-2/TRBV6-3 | TGTGCCACCGACGGACAGTCCTACGAGCAGTACTTC | CATDGQSYEQYF
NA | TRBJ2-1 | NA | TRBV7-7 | TGTGCCAGCAGCTTAGATCTGACAGTTAACAATGAGCAGTTCTTC | CASSLDLTVNNEQFF
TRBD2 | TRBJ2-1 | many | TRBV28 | TGTGCCAGCAGTTTATTGGGCGGGAGGTCCTACAATGAGCAGTTCTTC | CASSLLGGRSYNEQFF
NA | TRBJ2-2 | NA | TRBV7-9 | TGTGCCAGCAGCTCTCCTGGGGCGTCAGCCGGGGAGCTGTTTTTT | CASSSPGASAGELFF
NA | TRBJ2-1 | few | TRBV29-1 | TGCAGCGTTGTAGTCGGTGGCGGAGGGATCGGTGAGCAGTTCTTC | CSVVVGGGGIGEQFF
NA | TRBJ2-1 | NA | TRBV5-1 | TGCGCCAGCAGCTTGGAGCGACGGTACAATGAGCAGTTCTTC | CASSLERRYNEQFF
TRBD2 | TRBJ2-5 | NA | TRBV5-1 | TGCGCCAGCAGCTTGGTACTAGCGGGAGAAGAGACCCAGTACTTC | CASSLVLAGEETQYF
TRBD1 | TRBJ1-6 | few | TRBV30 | TGTGCCTGGACATTCGACAGGGGGCTATCACCCCTCCACTTT | CAWTFDRGLSPLHF
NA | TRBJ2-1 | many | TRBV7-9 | TGTGCCAGCAGCTTAAGTCTAGCTGATAACAATGAGCAGTTCTTC | CASSLSLADNNEQFF
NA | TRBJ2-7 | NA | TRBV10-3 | TGTGCCATCAGTGAGCGAGGGACCGCCTACGAGCAGTACTTC | CAISERGTAYEQYF
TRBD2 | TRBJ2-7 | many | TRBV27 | TGTGCCAGCAGTTCCGGGACTAGCGGAGCCGAGCAGTACTTC | CASSSGTSGAEQYF
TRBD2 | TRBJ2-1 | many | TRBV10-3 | TGTGCCACGAGCGGGAGGGCCAATGAGCAGTTCTTC | CATSGRANEQFF
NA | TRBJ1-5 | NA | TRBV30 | TGTGCCTGGAGTGTATGGGGATCTAGCAATCAGCCCCAGCATTTT | CAWSVWGSSNQPQHF
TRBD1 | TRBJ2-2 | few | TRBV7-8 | TGTGCCAGCAACCCAGGGACAGGTCGTGGGTCCCCCGGGGAGCTGTTTTTT | CASNPGTGRGSPGELFF